This TCR beta chain was sequenced during a study of shared clonotypes between healthy human individuals. General study points: Deeper or shallower sequencing was expected to change how clonotypes are shared among donors.

Each sample came from a Caucasian adult donor living in Nashville, Tennessee. CCR7-negative CD45RA+ TemRA cells were pooled with CD45RO+ cells for CD8 memory. Trimming pared 3 bases from V and 4 bases from J, leaving 12 bases between. Germline V gene lookup returns CDR1 SEHNR and CDR2 FQNEAQ (reference sequence). The CDR3 runs to 14 residues. Original processing notes: ImmunoSEQ only sent back junction sequences with no quality scores, so filtering was done differently. Data came from immunoSEQ multiplex PCR; TCRdb stores just in-frame clones and leaves some out. V, J and clone size derive from that table, while D and trimming were established from the DNA sequence. The sample contains approximately 640,000 clones, 80% to 95% of which appear only once. As regards this clone: Its antigen remains unidentified. Distinct nucleotide sequences in the sample also encode this CDR3.

This TCR was sampled from a man aged 18 to 30 in good health. Some clones in this sample may be carry-over from other donors' samples. Specimen: memory CD8+ T cells from PBMCs. As for subset: CD45RO+ cells pooled with CCR7-negative TemRA cells. This chain joins TRBV7-9 and TRBJ2-5; maybe TRBD1 (7 bases). DNA of the CDR3: TGTGCCAGCAGCTTGGGGGGACAGCGAGAGACCCAGTACTTC. Amino acid sequence: CASSLGGQRETQYF.